This entry lists 20 T cell receptor beta chains sequenced from one sample in a study of T cell repertoires in cytomegalovirus infection. TCRdb independently ran MiXCR on the reads; one entry per CDR3 protein. The repertoire holds more than 400,000 distinct CDR3 sequences, roughly 29% seen once, with less than 15% in the top ten. Material: PBMCs. Receptors were obtained from a human donor in good health (CMV status not recorded). Some clones in this sample may be carry-over from other donors' samples.

This clonotype has just a few counts. The chain carries TRBV11-2 and TRBJ2-4, with TRBD2 matching over 7 bases. The CDR3 covers 15 residues. V trimming: 3 bases; J trimming: 8 bases; junction bases outside the gene matches: 10. Germline CDR1 is SGHAT and CDR2 is FQNNGV. The CDR3 bases are TGTGCCAGCAGCTTCTCGGGAGGAATCGGGGACATTCAGTACTTC. This translates into CASSFSGGIGDIQYF.

This clonotype was recorded a few times. The gene calls are TRBV27 and TRBJ1-5, with D unresolved. The V end lost 0 bases, the J end lost 7 bases, and 10 bases lay between the germline ends. There are 14 residues in the CDR3. Germline V gene sequence: CDR1 MNHEY, CDR2 SMNVEV (reference sequence). CDR3 protein: CASSLSGIGQPQHF. For the CDR3, the DNA is TGTGCCAGCAGTTTATCGGGGATTGGGCAGCCCCAGCATTTT.

The rearrangement uses TRBV5-3 and TRBJ1-2; weak D call: TRBD1 (6 bases). TRBV5-3 is an ORF, and what it does is uncertain. Deletions cut 8 bases from V and 3 bases from J, with 20 bases between. This CDR3 has 15 residues. The CDR3 bases are TGTGCCAGCAGCCATCCAGGACAGACGGACTATGGCTACACCTTC. It specifies CASSHPGQTDYGYTF.

Concerning this clonotype: One end of the junction is discordant with germline, which a read error may explain. The chain combines TRBV7-2 with TRBJ2-1; TRBD2 is a possible D gene (6 bases). CDR1 and CDR2 from the germline V gene are SGHTA and FQGNSA. The CDR3 spans 16 residues. In nucleotides, the CDR3 is TGTGCCAGCAGCTTAGTGGCTAGCGCCTCCTACAATAAGCAGTTCTTC. Translating gives CASSLVASASYNKQFF.

This clonotype was observed many times. This sequence joins TRBV7-2 and TRBJ1-5, with D possibly matching TRBD1 (6 bases). Germline V gives CDR1 SGHTA, CDR2 FQGNSA. V was trimmed by 3 bases and J by 0 bases, leaving 9 bases between them. The CDR3 is 15 amino acids. Here the CDR3 reads CASSFRGNSNQPQHF. The CDR3 DNA sequence: TGTGCCAGCAGCTTCAGGGGAAATAGCAATCAGCCCCAGCATTTT.

The genes are TRBV2 and TRBJ2-1, with 9 nucleotides matching TRBD1. The germline V gene has CDR1 SNHLY and CDR2 FYNNEI. The CDR3 length is 15 residues. J lost 7 bases, V lost 6 bases, and 10 bases had no gene match. As DNA, the CDR3 is TGTGCCAGCAGGGGTGACAGGGGGTTAGGAAATGAGCAGTTCTTC. Its translation is CASRGDRGLGNEQFF.

This clonotype was observed many times. This chain joins TRBV28 and TRBJ1-2; a possible D gene is TRBD1 (6 bases). The CDR3 has 14 residues. Per the germline V gene, CDR1 is MDHEN and CDR2 is SYDVKM. With 6 bases removed from V and 6 bases from J, the gap between germline ends came to 17 bases. This CDR3 reads CASSLTAGEDGYTF. The CDR3 DNA is TGTGCCAGCAGCTTAACGGCAGGGGAAGATGGCTACACCTTC.

This clonotype came up a few times. This sequence joins TRBV18 and TRBJ2-3; 8 nucleotides align to TRBD2. Germline values: CDR1 KGHSH, CDR2 LQKENI. The length of the CDR3 is 16 residues. V lost 2 bases and J lost 7; bases outside the gene matches: 11. The CDR3 region is CASSPSPGGAQHTQYF. CDR3 DNA: TGTGCCAGCTCACCATCCCCGGGAGGGGCCCAACATACGCAGTATTTT.

The sample holds many counts of this clonotype. This chain connects TRBV6-2 or TRBV6-3 to TRBJ1-1; D not resolved. Germline V gene sequence: CDR1 MNHEY, CDR2 SVGEGT. This CDR3 is built from 15 residues. V was pared by 5 bases and J by 4 bases, with 17 bases between. In DNA form, the CDR3 reads TGTGCCAGCAGTACAAACCCCGGTAGGCGCACTGAAGCTTTCTTT. It encodes CASSTNPGRRTEAFF.

The genes are TRBV19 and TRBJ2-1; 11 nucleotides line up with TRBD2. Germline CDR1 is LNHDA and CDR2 is SQIVND (reference sequence). V dropped 10 bases and J dropped 0; count of bases not matched to a gene: 8. CDR3 length: 16 amino acids. In DNA, the CDR3 is TGTGCCACCTCGCTGACTAGCGGGATCTCCTACAATGAGCAGTTCTTC. Its protein is CATSLTSGISYNEQFF.

This chain connects TRBV6-2 or TRBV6-3 to TRBJ2-1; 11 nucleotides match TRBD2. J was trimmed by 8 bases and V by 2 bases; bases with no gene match: 5. The CDR3 is 15 amino acids. Germline V gives CDR1 MNHEY, CDR2 SVGEGT. CDR3 region: CASSYGLAGGYEQFF. DNA for the CDR3: TGTGCCAGCAGTTACGGTCTAGCGGGAGGATATGAGCAGTTCTTC.

This clonotype showed up just once. A read error may explain this, as a much larger clone is one base away. The chain is built from TRBV4-3 and TRBJ2-1; TRBD2 agrees at 8 bases. Looked up from germline, CDR1 is LGHNA and CDR2 is YSLEER. CDR3 length: 13 amino acids. In DNA, the CDR3 is TGCGCCAGCGGCCAAGATCGAGGACTAGCGCAGTTCTTC. Translation: CASGQDRGLAQFF.

This clonotype was found many times. V is TRBV6-5 and J is TRBJ2-5; D unresolved. With 0 bases removed from V and 4 bases from J, the gap between germline ends came to 9 bases. This CDR3 spans 14 amino acids. CDR1 is MNHEY and CDR2 is SVGAGI in the germline V gene. CDR3 region: CASSYSSLLETQYF. DNA for the CDR3: TGTGCCAGCAGTTACTCGAGCCTGCTAGAGACCCAGTACTTC.

With respect to this clonotype: Possible read error: a much larger clone is one base away. CDR3 in amino acids: CAISEGTGITQPQHF. The CDR3 DNA sequence: TGTGCCATCAGTGAAGGAACAGGGATAACTCAGCCCCAGCATTTT. V usage is TRBV28 and J usage is TRBJ1-5, with D maybe TRBD1 (6 bases). The CDR3 covers 15 residues. Germline lookup yields CDR1 MDHEN and CDR2 SYDVKM.

This chain connects TRBV10-3 to TRBJ2-2; D possibly corresponds to TRBD1 (6 bases). The CDR3 length is 14 residues. Germline V lookup: CDR1 ENHRY, CDR2 SYGVKD. With 10 bases removed from V and 4 bases from J, the gap between germline ends came to 16 bases. CDR3 nucleotides: TGTGCCAGCACCGGGACACCCAGCACCGGGGAGCTGTTTTTT. This sequence encodes CASTGTPSTGELFF.

As DNA, the CDR3 is TGCGCCAGCAGCCAGCCACCGGGACAGGGGAGCAATGAGCAGTTCTTC. Its protein is CASSQPPGQGSNEQFF. V and J are TRBV4-3 and TRBJ2-1; 10 bases match TRBD1. V was pared by 3 bases and J by 6 bases, with 8 bases of the junction left unmatched. CDR1 and CDR2 (germline): LGHNA, YSLEER. This CDR3 is 16 amino acids long.

This clonotype has only a few counts. The rearrangement uses TRBV7-2 and TRBJ1-3, with no clear D. The CDR3 has 15 residues. Germline V gene data show CDR1 as SGHTA and CDR2 as FQGNSA. Trimming took 5 bases from V and 0 from J, leaving 11 bases between them. CDR3 region: CASSAYIVSGNTIYF. Here the CDR3 DNA reads TGTGCCAGCAGCGCATACATAGTCTCTGGAAACACCATATATTTT.

The V gene is TRBV20-1, the J gene TRBJ2-7, with TRBD2 matching 11 bases. The CDR3 has 15 amino acids. Trimming cost V 3 bases and J 1 base; bases outside gene matches: 5. The germline gives CDR1 DFQATT, CDR2 SNEGSKA (reference sequence). In DNA form, the CDR3 reads TGCAGTGCTAGCTCCCTAGCGGGAGGTTCCTACGAGCAGTACTTC. Residues: CSASSLAGGSYEQYF.

This clonotype showed up just a few times. The chain recombines TRBV10-3 with TRBJ1-5, with 8 bases lining up with TRBD1. The CDR3 totals 13 residues. Germline CDR1 is ENHRY and CDR2 is SYGVKD. V shed 9 bases and J 6 bases; nucleotides not matched to a gene: 7. This chain's CDR3 is CAIGQGDIQPQHF. Written as DNA, the CDR3 is TGTGCCATTGGACAGGGCGACATTCAGCCCCAGCATTTT.

This clonotype was counted many times. CDR3 bases: TGTGCCAGCACCGGGACAGGGGGCAGGCAGCCCCAGCATTTT. This gives the protein CASTGTGGRQPQHF. The chain links TRBV12-3 or TRBV12-4 to TRBJ1-5, with 12 bases that match TRBD1. This CDR3 region has 14 residues. J gave up 7 bases and V 7 bases, and 5 bases lay outside the gene matches.